This entry describes one T cell receptor beta chain. Its antigen specificity is not known. Base qualities are missing; no much larger clone stands one base away. The sample is drawn from a study of blood T cell repertoires in COVID-19 (dated by TCRdb to 2018 to 2021). Regarding the research as a whole: Collaborator samples came from the United States, Italy and Spain and covered acute and convalescent phases of COVID-19. The prospective study material was composed of cDNA or gDNA derived from T cells, B-cell-depleted T cells, or PBMCs. The dataset comprised deeply sampled blood TCRbeta repertoires from subjects exposed to, actively infected with, or recovered from COVID-19. The repertoires were released in a freely available public database intended as a resource for research on the immune response to SARS-CoV-2. The samples were drawn from two sources: the first 160 participants of the ongoing ImmuneRACE study, and over 1,000 subjects contributed by 6 global collaborators. The sample metadata nearly always contained a de-identified subject ID, COVID-19 status, age in years and sex. Where HLA class I and class II types were available, the types were taken from metadata supplied by the sample provider, not from assay-based typing. Points the paper makes about the study in general: The amount of clinical and demographic metadata varied by source and participant and was provided uncurated.

TCRbeta CDR3 regions were amplified from genomic DNA using the immunoSEQ Assay, a bias-controlled multiplex PCR. From the authors' description of their analysis: Nucleated cell counts per sample were estimated from amplification of reference gene primers within the assay. To quantify the absolute abundance of each unique TCRbeta CDR3 rearrangement, sequence reads were collapsed and filtered. For each sample, productive Simpson clonality was calculated as the square root of Simpson's diversity index across productive rearrangements. TCRdb limited this immuneACCESS table to in-frame rearrangements with V and J called. A share of clones is missing; checked studies link under half to unresolved V genes, and the rest is unexplained. Clonal size and the V and J genes are those of that table, whereas D and trimming came from the DNA. The sample table shows just under 250,000 clones, and around nine tenths are seen once. The top ten hold 4.1% of the sample.

Including cysteine and phenylalanine, the CDR3 has 15 amino acids. This entry keeps only the CDR3 DNA: 45 bases, framed from base 1. From the germline V gene, CDR1 is MNHEY and CDR2 is SVGEGT. Deletion took 6 bases off V and 0 bases off J, with a span of 15 bases between the germline ends. Participants in the prospective study were aged about 18 to 95 years, lived in more than 20 United States geographic areas, and enrolled through a virtual design. Cohort assignment in the prospective study relied on participant-reported clinical history from a screening survey and a study questionnaire. Recovered participants in ImmuneRACE Cohort 3 were defined by two consecutive negative NP/OP PCR tests, clearance by a healthcare professional, or resolution of symptoms. In the prospective study, mobile phlebotomists collected whole blood, serum and a nasopharyngeal or oropharyngeal swab from each participant. Additional blood draws and questionnaires over a 2-month period could optionally be provided by prospective study participants. Prospective study blood samples were shipped either frozen or at room temperature before DNA extraction.

This sequence originates from a woman between 25 and 40 years old who had recovered from COVID-19. The specimen sequenced was PBMCs or T cells enriched from blood (not recorded which). The V and J genes are TRBV6-2 or TRBV6-3 and TRBJ2-7; TRBD2 is a possible D gene, resting on 5 matching bases. The DNA sequence reads TGTGCCAGCAGCAACGGACTGACGGACTCCTACGAGCAGTACTTC. Its translation reads: CASSNGLTDSYEQYF.